Many counts were recorded for the clone carrying this TCR beta chain. Its antigen is unknown. Each diagnosis was grounded in clinical symptoms, serum thyroxine and TRAb, thyroid ultrasound, and orbital computed tomography. The germline V gene encodes CDR1 SNHLY and CDR2 FYNNEI. Trimming took 8 bases from V and 1 from J; bases not matched to a gene: 0. The CDR3 runs 13 residues. RNA transcripts gave rise to amplified TCR beta CDR3 regions. The HTBI set primed first-round TCR CDR3 RT-PCR. TCRdb used MiXCR to reprocess the multiplex PCR reads, holding one entry per CDR3 protein. The sample lists 480,000 or so distinct CDR3 sequences, over 13% occurring once. This entry comes from a study of T cells in Graves' hyperthyroidism and ophthalmopathy. Study results and caveats: From stable hyperthyroidism, ophthalmopathy was set apart by a 13 V-J model.

The receptor was isolated from a woman aged 18 to 35 with Graves' hyperthyroidism. This chain uses TRBV2 with TRBJ2-5, with 11 bases aligning to TRBD2. Source material: blood. The CDR3 is CASGTSGQETQYF. The CDR3 coding sequence is TGTGCCAGCGGGACTAGCGGCCAAGAGACCCAGTACTTC.